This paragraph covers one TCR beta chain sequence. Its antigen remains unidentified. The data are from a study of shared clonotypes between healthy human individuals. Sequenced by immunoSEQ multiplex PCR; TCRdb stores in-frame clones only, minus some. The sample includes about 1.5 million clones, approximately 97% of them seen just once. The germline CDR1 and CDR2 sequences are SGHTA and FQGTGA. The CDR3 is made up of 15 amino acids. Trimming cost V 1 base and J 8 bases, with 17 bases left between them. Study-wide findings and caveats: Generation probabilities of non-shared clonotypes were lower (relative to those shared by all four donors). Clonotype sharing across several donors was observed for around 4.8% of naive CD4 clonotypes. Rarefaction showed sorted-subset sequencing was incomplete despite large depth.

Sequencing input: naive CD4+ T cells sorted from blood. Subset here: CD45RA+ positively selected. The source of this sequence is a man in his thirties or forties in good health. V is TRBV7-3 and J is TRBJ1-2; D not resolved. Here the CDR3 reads CASSLNPSGFGGYTF. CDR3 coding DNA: TGTGCCAGCAGCTTAAATCCTTCGGGGTTTGGGGGCTACACCTTC.